The 5 T cell receptor beta chains below were found in one sample sequenced in a study of cytomegalovirus exposure and HLA in healthy donors. 13 Jbeta primers and 60 Vbeta primers were used for the PCR. Measured with immunoSEQ multiplex PCR; TCRdb has only the in-frame clones, and not every one. The table has about 210,000 clones, 87% seen once; the top ten hold under 1.2%. The sequencing sample was made of PBMCs. These receptors came from a boy under 10 years old in good health and CMV-seronegative.

The V gene is TRBV27, the J gene TRBJ1-1, with D hard to call. In germline, CDR1 is MNHEY, CDR2 SMNVEV (reference sequence). The germline V and J ends were trimmed by 5 bases and 4 bases, with 11 bases remaining between them. The CDR3 spans 13 residues. The chain's CDR3 is CASSETPFTEAFF. CDR3 sequence (DNA): TGTGCCAGCAGTGAGACTCCTTTCACTGAAGCTTTCTTT.

The V and J genes are TRBV9 and TRBJ2-1, with a weak D call TRBD2 (6 bases). Trimming took off 2 bases at V and 4 bases at J, with 13 bases between the two ends. This CDR3 spans 15 amino acids. Germline CDR1 reads SGDLS; CDR2 reads YYNGEE. CDR3 loop: CASSVEVGRYNEQFF. CDR3 nucleotides: TGTGCCAGCAGCGTCGAGGTCGGGAGATACAATGAGCAGTTCTTC. Full variable domain (outside the CDR3, taken from reference TRBV9 and TRBJ2-1): DSGVTQTPKHLITATGQRVTLRCSPRSGDLSVYWYQQSLDQGLQFLIQYYNGEERAKGNILERFSAQQFPDLHSELNLSSLELGDSALYFCASSVEVGRYNEQFFGPGTRLTVL.

The chain links TRBV19 to TRBJ2-5, with a tentative D call TRBD1 (5 bases). The J call may be wrong; the DNA end is better matched by TRBJ2-7. The CDR3 is made up of 13 amino acids. Germline loops: CDR1 LNHDA, CDR2 SQIVND (reference sequence). The CDR3 coding sequence is TGTGCCAGTAGTATAGACAGGGACTACGAGCAGTACTTC. It encodes CASSIDRDYEQYF.

The V call is TRBV19, the J call TRBJ2-7; 10 nucleotides line up with TRBD2. The V gene end was trimmed by 4 bases and the J gene end by 3 bases; junction bases not matched to a gene: 6. The CDR3 runs 15 residues. Germline assignment: CDR1 LNHDA and CDR2 SQIVND (reference sequence). CDR3 amino acids: CASSTAGLARYEQYF. CDR3 nucleotide sequence: TGTGCCAGTAGTACGGCGGGACTAGCGCGCTACGAGCAGTACTTC.

The J gene is TRBJ2-7, the V gene TRBV2; D not certain. Trimming removed 2 bases at V and 3 bases at J, with 14 bases between. Germline CDR1 is SNHLY and CDR2 is FYNNEI. The CDR3 runs to 15 residues. The CDR3 region is CASSESTVPLYEQYF. The CDR3 DNA sequence: TGTGCCAGCAGTGAAAGCACTGTGCCTCTCTACGAGCAGTACTTC.